This T cell receptor beta chain appears in the sequencing data of a study of blood T cell repertoires in COVID-19. Across the study: Acute and convalescent COVID-19 specimens originated in the United States, Italy and Spain. PBMCs, B-cell-depleted T cells, or T cells provided the cDNA or gDNA that made up the material.

Original processing notes: Amplifying reference gene primers gave estimates of nucleated cell counts. The protocol was immunoSEQ multiplex PCR, while the TCRdb copy is restricted to in-frame clones and leaves out a portion. That table furnishes V, J and clone size, whereas the DNA furnished D and trimming. The table includes more than 95,000 clones, about 80% detected once. CDR1 and CDR2 (germline): SGHRS, YFSETQ. This CDR3 spans 14 amino acids. Trimming took off 1 base at V and 3 bases at J, with 11 bases between the two ends. The chain uses TRBV5-1 and TRBJ2-7, with a weak D call TRBD1 (6 bases). The sequence came from a human donor in a cohort sampled during active or convalescent COVID-19. The source material was peripheral blood. The CDR3: CASSLFGTHYEQYF. The DNA for the CDR3 is TGCGCCAGCAGCTTGTTCGGGACACACTACGAGCAGTACTTC.